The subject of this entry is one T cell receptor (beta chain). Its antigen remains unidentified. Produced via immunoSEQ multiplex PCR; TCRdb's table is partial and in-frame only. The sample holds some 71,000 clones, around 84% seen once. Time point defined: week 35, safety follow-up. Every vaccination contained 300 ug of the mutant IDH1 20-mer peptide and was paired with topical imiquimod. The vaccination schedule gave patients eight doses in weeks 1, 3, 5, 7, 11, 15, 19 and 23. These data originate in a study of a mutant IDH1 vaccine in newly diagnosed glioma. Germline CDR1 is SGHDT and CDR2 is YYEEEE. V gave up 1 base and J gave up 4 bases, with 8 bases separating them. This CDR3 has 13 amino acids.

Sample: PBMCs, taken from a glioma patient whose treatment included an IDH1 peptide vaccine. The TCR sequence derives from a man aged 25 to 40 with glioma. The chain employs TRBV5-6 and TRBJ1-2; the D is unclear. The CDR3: CASSLSRFYGYTF. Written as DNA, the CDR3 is TGTGCCAGCAGCTTGAGCCGGTTCTATGGCTACACCTTC.